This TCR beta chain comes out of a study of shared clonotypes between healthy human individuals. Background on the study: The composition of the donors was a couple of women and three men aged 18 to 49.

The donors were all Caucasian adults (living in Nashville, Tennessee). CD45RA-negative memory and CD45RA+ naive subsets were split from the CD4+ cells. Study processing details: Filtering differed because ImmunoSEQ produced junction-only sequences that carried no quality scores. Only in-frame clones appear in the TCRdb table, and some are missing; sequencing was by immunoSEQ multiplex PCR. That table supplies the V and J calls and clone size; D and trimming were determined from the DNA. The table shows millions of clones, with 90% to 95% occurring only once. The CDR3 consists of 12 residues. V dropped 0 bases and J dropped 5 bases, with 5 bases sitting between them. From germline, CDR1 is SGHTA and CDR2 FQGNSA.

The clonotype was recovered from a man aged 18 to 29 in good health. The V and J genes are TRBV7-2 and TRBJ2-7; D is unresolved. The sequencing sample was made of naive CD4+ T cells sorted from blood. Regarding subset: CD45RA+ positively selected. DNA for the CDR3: TGTGCCAGCAGCTTAGCGGAGAACGAGCAGTACTTC. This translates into CASSLAENEQYF.